The present entry profiles one T cell receptor beta chain with its context. This sample stems from a study of blood T cell repertoires in COVID-19. As for the study in general: Acute and convalescent COVID-19 samples came from the United States, Italy and Spain. T cells, B-cell-depleted T cells, or PBMCs provided the cDNA or gDNA that served as material.

Enrolment of Seattle patients took place during active infection, and they were followed longitudinally. Source study methods: Estimated nucleated cell counts came from reference gene primer amplification. Sequenced by immunoSEQ multiplex PCR; TCRdb stores in-frame clones only, minus some. That table is the source of V, J and clone size, and D and trimming were worked out from the DNA. The profile shows roughly 200,000 clones, 83% of them singletons. Germline V gives CDR1 SGHDN, CDR2 FVKESK. The CDR3 is made up of 18 amino acids. Trimming removed 0 bases at V and 1 base at J, with 16 bases between. The sample was peripheral blood. V usage is TRBV14 and J usage is TRBJ2-4; tentatively, D is TRBD1 (6 bases). The sequence derives from a woman between 25 and 40 years old with COVID-19, enrolled during active disease. The chain's CDR3 is CASSQEEDRRGAKNIQYF. In DNA form, the CDR3 reads TGTGCCAGCAGCCAAGAGGAAGACAGGAGAGGTGCCAAAAACATTCAGTACTTC.